This T cell receptor beta chain stems from a study of human T cells and chemical hapten exposure. This clonotype was recorded a few times. V was cut by 1 base and J by 4 bases, with 8 bases left in between. Germline V gene lookup returns CDR1 SGHRS and CDR2 YFSETQ. The CDR3 runs 14 residues. TCRdb itself ran the RACE reads through MiXCR, one entry per CDR3 protein. The sample records about 96,000 distinct CDR3 sequences, about 9.3% being singletons. This sample's time point: patch test 2, 6 weeks after DPC sensitization. Described treatment: therapeutic diphenylcyclopropenone sensitization with weekly scalp DPC.

The sample here was whole blood, taken in connection with sensitization to the hapten diphenylcyclopropenone (DPC). The chain recombines TRBV5-1 with TRBJ2-2; D gene unclear. This TCR derives from a woman between 40 and 50 years old with alopecia areata. Some clones in this sample may be carry-over from other donors' samples. CDR3 in DNA: TGCGCCAGCAGCTTGATGACGGTCACCGGGGAGCTGTTTTTT. Encoded protein: CASSLMTVTGELFF.